A single sample gave rise to the 30 T cell receptor beta chains below, sequenced in a study of monozygotic twins with inflammatory bowel disease. TCRdb reworked the 5' RACE reads into one entry per CDR3 protein, no DNA. The repertoire table contains a few hundred thousand distinct CDR3 sequences. Sequenced: blood. The origin of the receptors is a human donor with ulcerative colitis or Crohn's disease, or a healthy co-twin of an affected twin (not recorded which).

V usage is TRBV5-1 and J usage is TRBJ2-1; TCRdb's D call, TRBD1, is unchecked because there is no DNA. CDR3 size: 15 residues. Per germline, CDR1 SGHRS and CDR2 YFSETQ. CDR3 sequence: CASSLRWGLYNEQFF.

The chain's CDR3 is CASSPARGLNTEAFF. V is TRBV7-9 and J is TRBJ1-1. Germline loops: CDR1 SEHNR, CDR2 FQNEAQ (reference sequence). This CDR3 is built from 15 residues.

The rearrangement links TRBV20-1 to TRBJ2-7; lacking DNA, the TRBD1 call made by TCRdb goes unchecked. Germline CDR1 reads DFQATT; CDR2 reads SNEGSKA (reference sequence). The CDR3 extends over 14 amino acids. CDR3 loop: CSAELRTGAYEQYF.

The chain employs TRBV7-2 and TRBJ1-1. This CDR3 contains 14 residues. Germline CDR1 reads SGHTA; CDR2 reads FQGNSA. CDR3 sequence: CASSKQSMNTEAFF.

The chain employs TRBV25-1 and TRBJ2-1; the TRBD2 assignment by TCRdb is unverifiable without DNA. CDR1 and CDR2 (germline): MGHDK, SYGVNS. The CDR3 has 14 amino acids. CDR3 region: CASSYSGGADEQFF.

V gene TRBV5-1 combines with J gene TRBJ1-1; with no DNA, the TCRdb D assignment of TRBD1 cannot be verified. The CDR3 contains 13 residues. The germline CDR1 and CDR2 sequences are SGHRS and YFSETQ. The CDR3 is CASSLTDSTEAFF. The full variable domain, in which reference TRBV5-1 and TRBJ1-1 provide the parts outside the CDR3, is KAGVTQTPRYLIKTRGQQVTLSCSPISGHRSVSWYQQTPGQGLQFLFEYFSETQRNKGNFPGRFSGRQFSNSRSEMNVSTLELGDSALYLCASSLTDSTEAFFGQGTRLTVV.

This sequence joins TRBV6-4 and TRBJ2-3; lacking DNA, the TRBD2 call made by TCRdb goes unchecked. CDR1 is MRHNA and CDR2 is SNTAGT in the germline V gene. The CDR3 contains 15 residues. The CDR3 loop reads CASSDLAGGPDTQYF.

V gene TRBV5-4 combines with J gene TRBJ1-6. The CDR3 is 14 residues long. Germline V lookup: CDR1 SGHNT, CDR2 YYREEE (reference sequence). The CDR3 sequence is CASSRDSYNSPLHF.

This chain joins TRBV4-2 and TRBJ2-2. Germline V CDR1 and CDR2: LGHNA, YNFKEQ. The CDR3 length is 13 residues. The CDR3 sequence: CASSQVSTGELFF.

The J gene is TRBJ1-2, the V gene TRBV6-1. The germline V gene encodes CDR1 MNHNS and CDR2 SASEGT. The CDR3 has 15 amino acids. CDR3 protein: CASSEAGGESAGYTF.

The rearrangement uses TRBV5-1 and TRBJ1-2. The CDR3 totals 13 residues. The germline V gene has CDR1 SGHRS and CDR2 YFSETQ. CDR3 residues: CASSSGGSGGYTF.

The V call is TRBV6-1, the J call TRBJ2-1; the D call from TCRdb, TRBD1, cannot be confirmed without DNA. The CDR3 has 15 residues. The germline CDR1 and CDR2 sequences are MNHNS and SASEGT. The CDR3 loop reads CASSRPGQGRNEQFF.

The chain links TRBV5-1 to TRBJ2-3; the D call from TCRdb, TRBD2, cannot be confirmed without DNA. Germline loops: CDR1 SGHRS, CDR2 YFSETQ. This CDR3 has 14 residues. CDR3 amino acids: CASSQAGGTDTQYF.

The chain joins TRBV2 to TRBJ2-3; TCRdb proposes TRBD2, but this gene call is untestable without DNA. This CDR3 region has 18 residues. Germline V gene sequence: CDR1 SNHLY, CDR2 FYNNEI. The CDR3 loop reads CASSKTSGGRSSTDTQYF. The full variable domain, with the rest looked up from reference TRBV2 and TRBJ2-3, is EPEVTQTPSHQVTQMGQEVILRCVPISNHLYFYWYRQILGQKVEFLVSFYNNEISEKSEIFDDQFSVERPDGSNFTLKIRSTKLEDSAMYFCASSKTSGGRSSTDTQYFGPGTRLTVL.

The V and J genes are TRBV7-8 and TRBJ2-7; TCRdb picks TRBD1, but there is no DNA to check that call. Per germline, CDR1 SGHVS and CDR2 FQNEAQ. CDR3 length: 14 amino acids. CDR3 region: CASSSWTSAYEQYF.

This chain links TRBV6-1 with TRBJ1-6; TCRdb selects TRBD1, and the lack of DNA leaves this call unchecked. The CDR3 is made up of 15 amino acids. Germline V gene sequence: CDR1 MNHNS, CDR2 SASEGT. The CDR3 spells CASSELGGGYSPLHF.

The chain carries TRBV6-6 and TRBJ1-4; TCRdb's D gene call, TRBD1, goes unchecked for lack of DNA. The germline V gene has CDR1 MNHNY and CDR2 SVGAGI (reference sequence). There are 14 residues in the CDR3. The CDR3 protein is CASRPGQSIEKLFF.

This CDR3 reads CSAPRQGYTNEKLFF. The chain carries TRBV20-1 and TRBJ1-4; TCRdb picks TRBD1, but there is no DNA to check that call. CDR1 DFQATT and CDR2 SNEGSKA come from the germline V gene (reference sequence). The CDR3 sequence is 15 residues long.

The chain has TRBV10-3 and TRBJ2-3; TCRdb's assignment of TRBD2 cannot be checked, as there is no DNA. The V gene's germline CDR1 is ENHRY and CDR2 SYGVKD. This CDR3 region has 12 residues. The CDR3 here is CATSDSTDTQYF.

This rearrangement joins TRBV5-1 to TRBJ2-1; TCRdb lists TRBD1, though no DNA is available to test this call. The CDR3 length is 14 residues. Looked up from germline, CDR1 is SGHRS and CDR2 is YFSETQ. The chain's CDR3 is CASSLGQGAGEQFF.

This rearrangement joins TRBV6-5 to TRBJ1-3. This CDR3 comprises 16 residues. CDR1 MNHEY and CDR2 SVGAGI come from the germline V gene. CDR3 region: CASSYPPRDSGNTIYF.

The rearrangement joins TRBV20-1 to TRBJ2-3; the TRBD1 assignment by TCRdb is unverifiable without DNA. The CDR3 is 13 residues long. Germline CDR1 is DFQATT and CDR2 is SNEGSKA (reference sequence). This CDR3 is CSSGGASTDTQYF.

The chain is built from TRBV5-1 and TRBJ1-5; there is no DNA to check the TCRdb D call of TRBD1. Germline assignment: CDR1 SGHRS and CDR2 YFSETQ. The CDR3 consists of 14 residues. The CDR3 is CASSPDRGNQPQHF.

The chain is built from TRBV6-5 and TRBJ2-7; TCRdb designates TRBD2, a call that cannot be tested without DNA. This CDR3 contains 11 residues. The V gene's germline CDR1 is MNHEY and CDR2 SVGAGI. The CDR3 loop is CASRLGGSQYF.

The V call is TRBV7-9, the J call TRBJ2-7; the D gene TCRdb calls, TRBD2, cannot be checked with no DNA. CDR3 length: 16 amino acids. Germline V lookup: CDR1 SEHNR, CDR2 FQNEAQ (reference sequence). CDR3 sequence: CASSLDDRGFRYEQYF.

The gene calls are TRBV5-1 and TRBJ2-1; TCRdb calls TRBD1, which cannot be checked without DNA. CDR1 SGHRS and CDR2 YFSETQ come from the germline V gene. CDR3 length equals 15 residues. This chain's CDR3 is CASSLAGGSRDEQFF.

The rearrangement joins TRBV7-3 to TRBJ2-6. The V gene's germline CDR1 is SGHTA and CDR2 FQGTGA. This CDR3 region has 17 residues. CDR3 region: CASSLTDRLSGANVLTF. The variable domain in full, with the rest retrieved from reference TRBV7-3 and TRBJ2-6, is GAGVSQTPSNKVTEKGKYVELRCDPISGHTALYWYRQSLGQGPEFLIYFQGTGAADDSGLPNDRFFAVRPEGSVSTLKIQRTERGDSAVYLCASSLTDRLSGANVLTFGAGSRLTVL.

This sequence joins TRBV2 and TRBJ1-1; TCRdb calls TRBD1, which cannot be checked without DNA. The CDR3 has 13 residues. CDR1 and CDR2 from the germline V gene are SNHLY and FYNNEI. The CDR3 sequence is CASTGAVDTEAFF.

The chain carries TRBV12-3 or TRBV12-4 and TRBJ2-6; checking the TCRdb D call of TRBD1 is not possible without DNA. The CDR3 contains 16 residues. The CDR3 sequence is CASSYRDWSGANVLTF.

CDR3 sequence: CASSQGHLQNSPLHF. The chain couples TRBV4-1 to TRBJ1-6. CDR3 length: 15 residues. Germline V gene lookup returns CDR1 MGHRA and CDR2 YSYEKL.